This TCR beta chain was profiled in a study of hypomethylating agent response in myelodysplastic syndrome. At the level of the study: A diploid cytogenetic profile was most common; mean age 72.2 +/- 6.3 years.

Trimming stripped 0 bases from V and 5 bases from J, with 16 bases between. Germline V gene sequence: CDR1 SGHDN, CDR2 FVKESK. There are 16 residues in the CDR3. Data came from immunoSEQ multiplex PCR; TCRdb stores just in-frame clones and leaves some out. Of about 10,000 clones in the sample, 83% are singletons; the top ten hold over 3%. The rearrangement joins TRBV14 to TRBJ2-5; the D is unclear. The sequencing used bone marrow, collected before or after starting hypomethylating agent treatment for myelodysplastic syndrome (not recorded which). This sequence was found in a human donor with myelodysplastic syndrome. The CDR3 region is CASSQDVYGGLETQYF. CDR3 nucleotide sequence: TGTGCCAGCAGCCAAGATGTCTATGGCGGATTGGAGACCCAGTACTTC. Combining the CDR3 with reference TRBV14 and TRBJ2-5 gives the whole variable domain EAGVTQFPSHSVIEKGQTVTLRCDPISGHDNLYWYRRVMGKEIKFLLHFVKESKQDESGMPNNRFLAERTGGTYSTLKVQPAELEDSGVYFCASSQDVYGGLETQYFGPGTRLLVL.